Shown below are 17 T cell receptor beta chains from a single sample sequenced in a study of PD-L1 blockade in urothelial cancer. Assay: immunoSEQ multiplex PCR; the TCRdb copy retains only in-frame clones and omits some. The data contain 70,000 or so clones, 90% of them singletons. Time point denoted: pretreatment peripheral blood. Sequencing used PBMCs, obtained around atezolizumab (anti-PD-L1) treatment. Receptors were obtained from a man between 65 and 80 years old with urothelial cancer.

The CDR3 here is CASSAHRGIGNQPQHF. CDR3 DNA sequence: TGTGCCAGCAGTGCCCACAGGGGGATCGGCAATCAGCCCCAGCATTTT. The chain combines TRBV27 with TRBJ1-5, with TRBD1 matching 8 bases. CDR1 MNHEY and CDR2 SMNVEV come from the germline V gene (reference sequence). Trimming took 5 bases from V and 2 from J; bases not matched to a gene: 8. The CDR3 has 16 residues.

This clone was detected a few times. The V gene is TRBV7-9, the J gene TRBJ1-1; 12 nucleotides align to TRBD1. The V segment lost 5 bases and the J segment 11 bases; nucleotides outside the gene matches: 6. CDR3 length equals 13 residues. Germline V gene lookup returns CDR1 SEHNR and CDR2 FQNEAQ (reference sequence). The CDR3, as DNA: TGTGCCAGCAGCGCAGGGACAGGGGGCCGTGCTTTCTTT. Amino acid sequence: CASSAGTGGRAFF.

CDR3 sequence: CASSVASGTHNEQFF. CDR3 sequence (DNA): TGTGCCAGCAGCGTAGCTAGCGGGACGCACAATGAGCAGTTCTTC. This chain uses TRBV9 with TRBJ2-1; TRBD2 matches at 9 bases. After removal of 0 bases from V and 5 bases from J, the junction contained 3 bases not matched to a gene. Germline V CDR1 and CDR2: SGDLS, YYNGEE. This CDR3 spans 15 amino acids. Based on the CDR3 plus reference TRBV9 and TRBJ2-1, the full variable domain is DSGVTQTPKHLITATGQRVTLRCSPRSGDLSVYWYQQSLDQGLQFLIQYYNGEERAKGNILERFSAQQFPDLHSELNLSSLELGDSALYFCASSVASGTHNEQFFGPGTRLTVL.

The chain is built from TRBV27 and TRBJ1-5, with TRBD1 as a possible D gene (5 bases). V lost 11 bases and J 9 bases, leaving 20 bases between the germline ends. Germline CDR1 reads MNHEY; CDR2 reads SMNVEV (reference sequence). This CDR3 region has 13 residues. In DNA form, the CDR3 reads TGTGCCTTACCGACGGGGGGTTCTAGGCCCCAGCATTTT. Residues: CALPTGGSRPQHF.

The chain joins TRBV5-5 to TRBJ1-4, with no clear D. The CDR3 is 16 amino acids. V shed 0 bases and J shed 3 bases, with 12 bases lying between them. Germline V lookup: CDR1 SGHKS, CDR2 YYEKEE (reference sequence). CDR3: CASSLAGVGANEKLFF. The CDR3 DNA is TGTGCCAGCAGCTTGGCCGGGGTTGGGGCTAATGAAAAACTGTTTTTT.

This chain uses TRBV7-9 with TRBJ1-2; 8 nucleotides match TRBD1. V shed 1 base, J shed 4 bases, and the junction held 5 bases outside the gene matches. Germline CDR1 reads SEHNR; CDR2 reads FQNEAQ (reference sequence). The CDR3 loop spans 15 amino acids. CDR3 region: CASSLEITGGYGYTF. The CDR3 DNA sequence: TGTGCCAGCAGCTTAGAAATCACAGGGGGCTATGGCTACACCTTC.

The chain's CDR3 is CASSFGLAGGDEQFF. CDR3 DNA: TGTGCCAGCAGCTTTGGCCTAGCGGGAGGCGATGAGCAGTTCTTC. The V gene is TRBV7-2, the J gene TRBJ2-1, with TRBD2 matching 11 bases. The germline CDR1 and CDR2 sequences are SGHTA and FQGNSA. CDR3 length: 15 residues. J lost 8 bases, V lost 3 bases, and 6 bases had no gene match.

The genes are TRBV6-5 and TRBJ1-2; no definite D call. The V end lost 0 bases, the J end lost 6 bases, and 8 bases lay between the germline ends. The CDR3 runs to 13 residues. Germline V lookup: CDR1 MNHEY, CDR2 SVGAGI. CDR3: CASSYSSLDGYTF. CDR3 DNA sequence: TGTGCCAGCAGTTACTCCTCTCTTGATGGCTACACCTTC.

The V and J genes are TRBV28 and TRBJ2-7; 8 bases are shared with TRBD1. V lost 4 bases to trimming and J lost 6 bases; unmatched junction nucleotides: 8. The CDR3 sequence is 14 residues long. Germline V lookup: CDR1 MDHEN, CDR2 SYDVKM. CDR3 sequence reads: CASSSGTGWSEQYF. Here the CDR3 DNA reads TGTGCCAGCAGTTCCGGGACAGGATGGAGCGAGCAGTACTTC.

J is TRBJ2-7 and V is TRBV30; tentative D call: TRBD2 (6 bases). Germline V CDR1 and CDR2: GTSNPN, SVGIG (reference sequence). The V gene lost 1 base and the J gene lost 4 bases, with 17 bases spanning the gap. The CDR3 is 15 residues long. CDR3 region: CAWSELLGLGYEQYF. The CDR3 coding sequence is TGTGCCTGGAGTGAGCTGCTGGGACTCGGATACGAGCAGTACTTC.

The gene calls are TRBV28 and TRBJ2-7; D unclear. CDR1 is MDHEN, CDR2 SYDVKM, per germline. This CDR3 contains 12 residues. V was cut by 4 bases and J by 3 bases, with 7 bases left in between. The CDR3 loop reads CASSSKFYEQYF. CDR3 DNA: TGTGCCAGCAGTTCTAAATTCTACGAGCAGTACTTC.

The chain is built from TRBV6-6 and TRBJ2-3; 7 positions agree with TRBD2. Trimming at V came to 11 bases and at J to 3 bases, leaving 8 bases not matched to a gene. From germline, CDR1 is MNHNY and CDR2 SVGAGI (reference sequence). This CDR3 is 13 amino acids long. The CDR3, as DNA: TGTGCCGTGCGGGAGTTGGCGACAGATACGCAGTATTTT. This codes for CAVRELATDTQYF.

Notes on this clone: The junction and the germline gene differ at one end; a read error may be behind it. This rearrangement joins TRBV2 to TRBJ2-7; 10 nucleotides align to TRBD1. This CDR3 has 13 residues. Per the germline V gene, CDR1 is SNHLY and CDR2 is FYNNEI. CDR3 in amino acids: CASSELRDRGRFF. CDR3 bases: TGTGCCAGCAGTGAACTCAGGGACAGGGGCCGTTTTTTC. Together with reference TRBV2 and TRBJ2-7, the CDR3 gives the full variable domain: EPEVTQTPSHQVTQMGQEVILRCVPISNHLYFYWYRQILGQKVEFLVSFYNNEISEKSEIFDDQFSVERPDGSNFTLKIRSTKLEDSAMYFCASSELRDRGRFFGPGTRLTVT.

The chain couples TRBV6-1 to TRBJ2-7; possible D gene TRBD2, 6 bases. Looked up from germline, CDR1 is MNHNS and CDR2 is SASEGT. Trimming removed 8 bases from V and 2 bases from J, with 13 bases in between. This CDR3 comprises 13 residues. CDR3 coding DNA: TGTGCCAGCGGTCGGGAGTCTGCCTACGAGCAGTACTTC. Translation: CASGRESAYEQYF.

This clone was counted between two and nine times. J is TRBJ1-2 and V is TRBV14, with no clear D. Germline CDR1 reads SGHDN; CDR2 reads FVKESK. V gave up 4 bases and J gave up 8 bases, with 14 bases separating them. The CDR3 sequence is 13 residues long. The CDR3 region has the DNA TGTGCCAGCAGCCGCGAGGTACTCGGGGGCTACACCTTC. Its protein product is CASSREVLGGYTF.

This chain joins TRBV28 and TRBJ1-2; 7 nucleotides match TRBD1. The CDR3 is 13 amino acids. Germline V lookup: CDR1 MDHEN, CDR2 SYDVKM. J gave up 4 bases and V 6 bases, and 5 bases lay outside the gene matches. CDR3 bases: TGTGCCAGCAGCGAGGACAGGCTCTATGGCTACACCTTC. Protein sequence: CASSEDRLYGYTF.

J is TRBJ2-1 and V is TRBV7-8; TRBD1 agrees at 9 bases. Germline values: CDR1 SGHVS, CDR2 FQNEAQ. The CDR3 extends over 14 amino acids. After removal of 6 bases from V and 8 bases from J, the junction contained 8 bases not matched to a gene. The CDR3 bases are TGTGCCAGCAGACCGGGACAGGGACACTATGAGCAGTTCTTC. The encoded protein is CASRPGQGHYEQFF.